This entry is about one TCR beta chain. The data derive from a study of blood T cell repertoires in COVID-19. In the study overall: The United States, Italy and Spain supplied acute and convalescent COVID-19 samples.

This CDR3 spans 15 amino acids. With V trimmed by 4 bases and J by 5 bases, 5 bases remained unmatched. From germline, CDR1 is KGHDR and CDR2 SFDVKD. In the study's own analysis: Amplification of reference gene primers was used by the study to estimate nucleated cell counts. Repertoires were generated with immunoSEQ multiplex PCR, while TCRdb's copy carries only in-frame clones and drops some. Clonal size and the V and J genes are those of that table, whereas D and trimming came from the DNA. The table shows under 150,000 clones, with 70% to 90% occurring only once. The sample was peripheral blood. The clonotype originates from a woman in her 70s who had recovered from COVID-19. The V call is TRBV24-1, the J call TRBJ2-3; 10 bases are shared with TRBD2. The CDR3 DNA is TGTGCCACCAGTGAGCCTAGCGGGAGTGGAGATACGCAGTATTTT. Translated, it gives CATSEPSGSGDTQYF.